Listed below are T cell receptor beta chains from one sample, sequenced in a study of cytomegalovirus exposure and HLA in healthy donors. Profiled with immunoSEQ multiplex PCR; TCRdb holds only in-frame clones, not every one. The sample carries roughly 60,000 clones, approximately 95% recorded once. Sequences were obtained from PBMCs. These receptors were obtained from a woman aged 18-35 years in good health and CMV-seropositive. Both conserved end residues are part of each CDR3. The D gene is left open where the match is weak. Not every row has a clone size; where given, it reads once, few, many or a size class.

clone size: once
J gene: TRBJ1-5
CDR3 length: 16
D gene: -
V gene: TRBV28
CDR3 DNA: TGTGCCAGCAGTTTATGGGGGGGGTCGGCCAATCAGCCCCAGCATTTT
CDR3 protein: CASSLWGGSANQPQHF

clone size: -
J gene: TRBJ1-5
CDR3 length: 16
D gene: -
V gene: TRBV7-2
CDR3 DNA: TGTGCCAGCAGCCCGTTAACAGGGATGGGGGATCAGCCCCAGCATTTT
CDR3 protein: CASSPLTGMGDQPQHF

clone size: -
J gene: TRBJ2-7
CDR3 length: 15
D gene: TRBD1
V gene: TRBV6-5
CDR3 DNA: TGTGCCAGCAGTGCCGGCCGGGACAGGATCGGCGAGCAGTACTTC
CDR3 protein: CASSAGRDRIGEQYF

clone size: -
J gene: TRBJ2-3
CDR3 length: 15
D gene: TRBD2
V gene: TRBV5-1
CDR3 DNA: TGCGCCAGCAGACCTGGGACTAGCGGGATGGATACGCAGTATTTT
CDR3 protein: CASRPGTSGMDTQYF

clone size: -
J gene: TRBJ2-3
CDR3 length: 15
D gene: -
V gene: TRBV9
CDR3 DNA: TGTGCCAGCAGCTCCTTGGCCCGGGTGGCAGATACGCAGTATTTT
CDR3 protein: CASSSLARVADTQYF

clone size: -
J gene: TRBJ2-3
CDR3 length: 18
D gene: TRBD2
V gene: TRBV2
CDR3 DNA: TGTGCCAGCAGTGAACTCCGACTAGCGGGGGGCCTCACAGATACGCAGTATTTT
CDR3 protein: CASSELRLAGGLTDTQYF

clone size: -
J gene: TRBJ1-2
CDR3 length: 14
D gene: -
V gene: TRBV9
CDR3 DNA: TGTGCCAGCAGCGTAGAGGGGGACCTCTATGGCTACACCTTC
CDR3 protein: CASSVEGDLYGYTF

clone size: once
J gene: TRBJ1-2
CDR3 length: 12
D gene: -
V gene: TRBV6-1
CDR3 DNA: TGTGCCAGCAGTGTTATCAGAGGAGGGAACACCTTC
CDR3 protein: CASSVIRGGNTF

clone size: -
J gene: TRBJ2-3
CDR3 length: 16
D gene: -
V gene: TRBV15
CDR3 DNA: TGTGCCACCAGCAGACCTCCGGGACAAAGCACAGATACGCAGTATTTT
CDR3 protein: CATSRPPGQSTDTQYF

clone size: -
J gene: TRBJ2-7
CDR3 length: 16
D gene: TRBD2
V gene: TRBV18
CDR3 DNA: TGTGCCAGCTCACCAACGACGGGGGGGACTACAGTCGAGCAGTACTTC
CDR3 protein: CASSPTTGGTTVEQYF

clone size: -
J gene: TRBJ2-7
CDR3 length: 15
D gene: TRBD2
V gene: TRBV29-1
CDR3 DNA: TGCAGCGTTGAATATCTAGCGGGGGACTCCTACGAGCAGTACTTC
CDR3 protein: CSVEYLAGDSYEQYF

clone size: -
J gene: TRBJ1-2
CDR3 length: 13
D gene: TRBD1
V gene: TRBV2
CDR3 DNA: TGTGCCAGTGACAGGGAGGATACCTATGGCTACACCTTC
CDR3 protein: CASDREDTYGYTF

clone size: -
J gene: TRBJ1-5
CDR3 length: 15
D gene: TRBD1
V gene: TRBV27
CDR3 DNA: TGTGCCAGCAGTTTCACAGGGGAGGTAGGTCAGCCCCAGCATTTT
CDR3 protein: CASSFTGEVGQPQHF

clone size: -
J gene: TRBJ2-7
CDR3 length: 13
D gene: -
V gene: TRBV7-8
CDR3 DNA: TGTGCCAGCAGCTTAGAATCTTCCTACGAGCAGTACTTC
CDR3 protein: CASSLESSYEQYF

clone size: -
J gene: TRBJ2-3
CDR3 length: 14
D gene: -
V gene: TRBV10-2
CDR3 DNA: TGCGCCAGCACCGGACTGGAAAGCACAGATACGCAGTATTTT
CDR3 protein: CASTGLESTDTQYF

clone size: -
J gene: TRBJ1-5
CDR3 length: 15
D gene: TRBD1
V gene: TRBV11-2
CDR3 DNA: TGTGCCAGCAGCTTAAACGCAGGGGGTAATCAGCCCCAGCATTTT
CDR3 protein: CASSLNAGGNQPQHF

clone size: -
J gene: TRBJ2-3
CDR3 length: 13
D gene: -
V gene: TRBV4-1
CDR3 DNA: TGCGCCAGCAGCCAGCGGGGCACAGATACGCAGTATTTT
CDR3 protein: CASSQRGTDTQYF

clone size: once
J gene: TRBJ1-3
CDR3 length: 15
D gene: -
V gene: TRBV2
CDR3 DNA: TGTGCCAGCAGTGATAAGGGAGGATCTGGAAACACCATATATTTT
CDR3 protein: CASSDKGGSGNTIYF

clone size: -
J gene: TRBJ2-3
CDR3 length: 16
D gene: TRBD2
V gene: TRBV19
CDR3 DNA: TGTGCCAGTAGTATTACCACCGGGAGGTTCACAGATACGCAGTATTTT
CDR3 protein: CASSITTGRFTDTQYF

clone size: -
J gene: TRBJ2-1
CDR3 length: 13
D gene: -
V gene: TRBV4-2
CDR3 DNA: TGTGCCAGCAGCCACCCAGTTCGAAATGAGCAGTTCTTC
CDR3 protein: CASSHPVRNEQFF

clone size: -
J gene: TRBJ1-1
CDR3 length: 15
D gene: -
V gene: TRBV12-5
CDR3 DNA: TGTGCTAGTGGTTCGTACCGGGGGAGCGGCACTGAAGCTTTCTTT
CDR3 protein: CASGSYRGSGTEAFF

clone size: few
J gene: TRBJ2-7
CDR3 length: 12
D gene: -
V gene: TRBV30
CDR3 DNA: TGTGCCTGGAGTTTGAGTGCCTACGAGCAGTACTTC
CDR3 protein: CAWSLSAYEQYF

clone size: -
J gene: TRBJ2-1
CDR3 length: 15
D gene: -
V gene: TRBV7-9
CDR3 DNA: TGTGCCAGCAGCTTAGCGCTTGAGACCTACAATGAGCAGTTCTTC
CDR3 protein: CASSLALETYNEQFF

clone size: -
J gene: TRBJ2-5
CDR3 length: 14
D gene: -
V gene: TRBV5-1
CDR3 DNA: TGCGCCAGCAGCTTAATTGACACCCAAGAGACCCAGTACTTC
CDR3 protein: CASSLIDTQETQYF

clone size: -
J gene: TRBJ1-1
CDR3 length: 17
D gene: -
V gene: TRBV4-2
CDR3 DNA: TGTGCCAGCAGCCAAGATGGCAGGGGACCCGGGAACACTGAAGCTTTCTTT
CDR3 protein: CASSQDGRGPGNTEAFF

clone size: once
J gene: TRBJ2-5
CDR3 length: 14
D gene: -
V gene: TRBV7-2
CDR3 DNA: TGTGCCAGCAGCTTAGGGCCCCACCAAGAGACCCAGTACTTC
CDR3 protein: CASSLGPHQETQYF

clone size: -
J gene: TRBJ1-5
CDR3 length: 15
D gene: TRBD1
V gene: TRBV7-2
CDR3 DNA: TGTGCCAGCAGCCGACAGGGGGGCGGTGATCAGCCCCAGCATTTT
CDR3 protein: CASSRQGGGDQPQHF

clone size: -
J gene: TRBJ1-1
CDR3 length: 16
D gene: TRBD1
V gene: TRBV9
CDR3 DNA: TGTGCCAGCAGCGTAGAGGACAGGGCGATGAACACTGAAGCTTTCTTT
CDR3 protein: CASSVEDRAMNTEAFF

clone size: -
J gene: TRBJ1-6
CDR3 length: 14
D gene: TRBD1
V gene: TRBV7-2
CDR3 DNA: TGTGCCAGCAGCTTATCACAGGGGGGCTCACCCCTCCACTTT
CDR3 protein: CASSLSQGGSPLHF

clone size: -
J gene: TRBJ1-6
CDR3 length: 15
D gene: -
V gene: TRBV9
CDR3 DNA: TGTGCCAGCAGCGTAGGGGAGGGACTACAGTCACCCCTCCACTTT
CDR3 protein: CASSVGEGLQSPLHF

clone size: -
J gene: TRBJ1-1
CDR3 length: 11
D gene: -
V gene: TRBV20-1
CDR3 DNA: TGCAGTGCACTCTCGAACACTGAAGCTTTCTTT
CDR3 protein: CSALSNTEAFF

clone size: -
J gene: TRBJ1-5
CDR3 length: 16
D gene: TRBD1
V gene: TRBV2
CDR3 DNA: TGTGCCAGCAGTCCCTCGTCCGGGACAGGGAATCAGCCCCAGCATTTT
CDR3 protein: CASSPSSGTGNQPQHF

clone size: -
J gene: TRBJ1-2
CDR3 length: 14
D gene: -
V gene: TRBV29-1
CDR3 DNA: TGCAGCGTTGACAGTTTGCAGGCAAACTATGGCTACACCTTC
CDR3 protein: CSVDSLQANYGYTF

clone size: -
J gene: TRBJ1-5
CDR3 length: 15
D gene: TRBD1
V gene: TRBV4-1
CDR3 DNA: TGCGCCAGCAGCCAAGGGACAGGGTACCTGGGGTCCCAGCATTTT
CDR3 protein: CASSQGTGYLGSQHF

clone size: -
J gene: TRBJ2-2
CDR3 length: 18
D gene: TRBD2
V gene: TRBV2
CDR3 DNA: TGTGCCAGCAGTGAACTAACTAGCGGGGGATTTAGTACCGGGGAGCTGTTTTTT
CDR3 protein: CASSELTSGGFSTGELFF

clone size: -
J gene: TRBJ2-2
CDR3 length: 18
D gene: TRBD1
V gene: TRBV7-8
CDR3 DNA: TGTGCCAGCAGCCTCAGGGACAGAGTCCAAACGAACACCGGGGAGCTGTTTTTT
CDR3 protein: CASSLRDRVQTNTGELFF

clone size: -
J gene: TRBJ1-2
CDR3 length: 11
D gene: TRBD1
V gene: TRBV20-1
CDR3 DNA: TGCAGTGCCGGACAGGGCCGAGGCTACACCTTC
CDR3 protein: CSAGQGRGYTF

clone size: -
J gene: TRBJ2-7
CDR3 length: 16
D gene: -
V gene: TRBV6-5
CDR3 DNA: TGTGCCAGCAGTTACAGCCCCGCTAGCGCGGGTCTTGAGCAGTACTTC
CDR3 protein: CASSYSPASAGLEQYF

clone size: -
J gene: TRBJ1-4
CDR3 length: 12
D gene: -
V gene: TRBV6-6
CDR3 DNA: TGTGCCAGCAGTAGTGAGGGTGAAAAACTGTTTTTT
CDR3 protein: CASSSEGEKLFF

clone size: once
J gene: TRBJ1-2
CDR3 length: 13
D gene: -
V gene: TRBV19
CDR3 DNA: TGTGCCAGTAGCCCAACGGGAGGGTATGGCTACACCTTC
CDR3 protein: CASSPTGGYGYTF

clone size: -
J gene: TRBJ1-6
CDR3 length: 15
D gene: -
V gene: TRBV9
CDR3 DNA: TGTGCCAGCAGCGTAACCGACAGCTATAATTCACCCCTCCACTTT
CDR3 protein: CASSVTDSYNSPLHF

clone size: few
J gene: TRBJ2-3
CDR3 length: 15
D gene: TRBD2
V gene: TRBV6-4
CDR3 DNA: TGTGCCAGCAGTGACGCTAGCGGGGGGCTTGATACGCAGTATTTT
CDR3 protein: CASSDASGGLDTQYF

clone size: -
J gene: TRBJ2-7
CDR3 length: 13
D gene: -
V gene: TRBV9
CDR3 DNA: TGTGCCAGCAGCGACGGGACAAGCTACGAGCAGTACTTC
CDR3 protein: CASSDGTSYEQYF

clone size: -
J gene: TRBJ1-4
CDR3 length: 13
D gene: -
V gene: TRBV28
CDR3 DNA: TGTGCCAGCAGTTTCAGGACAGATGAAAAACTGTTTTTT
CDR3 protein: CASSFRTDEKLFF

clone size: -
J gene: TRBJ1-6
CDR3 length: 14
D gene: -
V gene: TRBV14
CDR3 DNA: TGTGCCAGCAGCCAAGTTGGAGGCAATTCACCCCTCCACTTT
CDR3 protein: CASSQVGGNSPLHF

clone size: -
J gene: TRBJ1-5
CDR3 length: 15
D gene: TRBD1
V gene: TRBV7-2
CDR3 DNA: TGTGCCAGCAGCTGGACAGGGGCGGGCAATCAGCCCCAGCATTTT
CDR3 protein: CASSWTGAGNQPQHF

clone size: once
J gene: TRBJ2-5
CDR3 length: 14
D gene: -
V gene: TRBV18
CDR3 DNA: TGTGCCAGCTCACCACCGCTCGGGGAGGAGACCCAGTACTTC
CDR3 protein: CASSPPLGEETQYF

clone size: -
J gene: TRBJ1-2
CDR3 length: 14
D gene: TRBD1
V gene: TRBV18
CDR3 DNA: TGTGCCAGCTCACCGGGACAGGAGAACTATGGCTACACCTTC
CDR3 protein: CASSPGQENYGYTF

clone size: -
J gene: TRBJ1-5
CDR3 length: 15
D gene: -
V gene: TRBV4-1
CDR3 DNA: TGCGCCAGCAGCCAAGAGGTAGCGGTCATTCAGCCCCAGCATTTT
CDR3 protein: CASSQEVAVIQPQHF

clone size: -
J gene: TRBJ1-1
CDR3 length: 13
D gene: -
V gene: TRBV30
CDR3 DNA: TGTGCCTGGAGCCCCCAGGGGTTCACTGAAGCTTTCTTT
CDR3 protein: CAWSPQGFTEAFF

clone size: -
J gene: TRBJ2-1
CDR3 length: 14
D gene: -
V gene: TRBV6-5
CDR3 DNA: TGTGCCAGCAGTTCCAGATCCAGGGGAAGTGAGCAGTTCTTC
CDR3 protein: CASSSRSRGSEQFF

clone size: -
J gene: TRBJ2-2
CDR3 length: 19
D gene: TRBD1
V gene: TRBV10-3
CDR3 DNA: TGTGCCGCCTCTGGGGGCGGGACAGGGGGTCTCCTTAACACCGGGGAGCTGTTTTTT
CDR3 protein: CAASGGGTGGLLNTGELFF

clone size: -
J gene: TRBJ2-5
CDR3 length: 15
D gene: TRBD1
V gene: TRBV27
CDR3 DNA: TGTGCCAGCAGCTCCGGGACAGGGGGCACAGAGACCCAGTACTTC
CDR3 protein: CASSSGTGGTETQYF